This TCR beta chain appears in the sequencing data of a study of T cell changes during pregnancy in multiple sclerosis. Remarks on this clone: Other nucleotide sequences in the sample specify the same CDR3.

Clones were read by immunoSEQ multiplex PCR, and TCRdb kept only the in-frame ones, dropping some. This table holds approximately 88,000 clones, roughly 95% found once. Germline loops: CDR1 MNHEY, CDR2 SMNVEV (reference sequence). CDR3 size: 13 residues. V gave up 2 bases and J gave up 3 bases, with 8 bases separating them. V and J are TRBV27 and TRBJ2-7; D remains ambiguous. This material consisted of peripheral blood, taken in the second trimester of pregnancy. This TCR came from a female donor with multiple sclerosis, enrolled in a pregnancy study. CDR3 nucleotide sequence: TGTGCCAGCAGTTTAGGCGGTAGCTACGAGCAGTACTTC. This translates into CASSLGGSYEQYF.